The present entry profiles one T cell receptor beta chain with its context. It lacks a known antigen. Qualities for individual bases were not recorded, and no much larger clone is one base off. V and J lose 7 bases and 1 base, and a span of 6 bases separates them. The CDR3 covers 12 residues, taking in both the cysteine and the phenylalanine. Only the CDR3 part of the read is kept: 36 bases, read in frame from the first base. As encoded in the germline V gene, CDR1 is KGHDR while CDR2 is SFDVKD. This specimen belongs to a study of control samples from healthy donors and cancer patients (dated by TCRdb to the early 2020s). The library relied on the immunoSEQ multiplex PCR assay. The table was pulled from immuneACCESS by TCRdb, which kept in-frame rearrangements only. Such tables lose some clones; where checked, under half of the loss comes from unresolved V genes, and the rest has no known cause. In all, the sample holds approximately 130,000 clones, and around 87% of those were seen once. 2.9% of the sample rests with the top ten.

The sequence joins TRBV24-1 to TRBJ1-1, with the D gene uncertain. The material sequenced was blood. This TCR derives from a man aged 55 to 70 in good health. The DNA sequence reads TGTGCCACCAGAGGAGGGAACACTGAAGCTTTCTTT. The encoded protein is CATRGGNTEAFF.